This T cell receptor beta chain originates from a study of blood T cells in healthy people across ages. The ends were cut back, 2 bases at V and 5 bases at J, with 7 bases in the middle. CDR1 is GTSNPN and CDR2 is SVGIG in the germline V gene (reference sequence). The CDR3 consists of 12 residues. A J-beta primer mix and a sample-barcoded 5' primer were used in a second PCR of roughly 7 to 12 cycles. Each CDR3 protein is one row after TCRdb ran MiXCR on the 5' RACE reads. The sample contains some 890,000 distinct CDR3 sequences, approximately 32% of which appear only once. These data were also reused for a study on T cells of mothers and their children.

This TCR came from a woman aged 40 to 50 in good health. This rearrangement joins TRBV30 to TRBJ2-1; D not resolved. Sequenced sample: blood. The CDR3 loop is CAWSTGNNEQFF. The DNA for the CDR3 is TGTGCCTGGAGTACCGGAAACAATGAGCAGTTCTTC. Looking up the rest from reference TRBV30 and TRBJ2-1 gives the full variable domain: SQTIHQWPATLVQPVGSPLSLECTVEGTSNPNLYWYRQAAGRGLQLLFYSVGIGQISSEVPQNLSASRPQDRQFILSSKKLLLSDSGFYLCAWSTGNNEQFFGPGTRLTVL.